This TCR beta chain was recovered during a study of shared clonotypes between healthy human individuals. This clone was recorded a few times. This CDR3 has 13 amino acids. The V gene lost 6 bases and the J gene lost 3 bases, with 11 bases spanning the gap. Germline lookup yields CDR1 MNHNS and CDR2 SASEGT. The assay ran at deep level. Sequencing was performed with immunoSEQ multiplex PCR; in TCRdb, only in-frame clones are kept and a portion is missing. The table lists over a million clones, 78% of them singletons. This TCR derives from a man aged 18 to 29 in good health. Some clones in this sample may be carry-over from other donors' samples. The source material was memory CD4+ T cells from PBMCs. Subset reported: CD45RA-negative fraction. The chain combines TRBV6-1 with TRBJ1-1; D is possibly TRBD1 (6 bases). CDR3: CASRTHRDTEAFF. DNA for the CDR3: TGTGCCAGCAGGACTCACAGGGACACTGAAGCTTTCTTT.